The 10 T cell receptor beta chains reported below all come from one sample, sequenced in a study of blood T cells in healthy people across ages. Sample-barcoded 5' priming and a J-beta primer mix drove a second PCR of about 7 to 12 cycles. TCRdb redid the calling of the 5' RACE reads with MiXCR, one entry per CDR3 protein. The table records roughly 1,500,000 distinct CDR3 sequences, about 32% of them present only once. The specimen was blood. These receptors were collected from a woman aged 25 to 39 in good health.

This chain uses TRBV6-1 with TRBJ2-5; tentatively, D is TRBD1 (6 bases). V lost 3 bases to trimming and J lost 13 bases, with 15 bases between them. The germline gives CDR1 MNHNS, CDR2 SASEGT. CDR3 length: 12 amino acids. This CDR3 is CASSDPDRSAYF. The CDR3 DNA reads TGTGCCAGCAGTGATCCCGACAGGTCGGCGTACTTC.

The chain combines TRBV29-1 with TRBJ2-3, with 7 bases that match TRBD2. The CDR3 covers 13 residues. Trimming took 2 bases from V and 8 from J; bases not matched to a gene: 7. CDR1 and CDR2 from the germline V gene are SQVTM and ANQGSEA. The CDR3 region has the DNA TGCAGCGTTGAAATGGGGGGGGGAGGTACGCAGTATTTT. Encoded protein: CSVEMGGGGTQYF.

This sequence joins TRBV6-5 and TRBJ2-1, with a weak D call TRBD2 (6 bases). This CDR3 is built from 14 residues. V lost 7 bases to trimming and J lost 2 bases, with 12 bases between them. CDR1 is MNHEY and CDR2 is SVGAGI in the germline V gene. This CDR3 is CASTPTRTYNEQFF. CDR3 bases: TGTGCCAGCACTCCGACTAGGACCTACAATGAGCAGTTCTTC.

The V call is TRBV24-1, the J call TRBJ2-4, with 8 nucleotides matching TRBD1. The J call is doubtful: the DNA matches TRBJ2-7 better. The CDR3 is 16 amino acids. Germline V gives CDR1 KGHDR, CDR2 SFDVKD. The CDR3 protein is CATSESTGDPLGEQYF. The CDR3 region has the DNA TGTGCCACCAGTGAGTCGACAGGGGACCCTTTGGGCGAGCAGTACTTC.

This clonotype appeared many times. The chain carries TRBV29-1 and TRBJ1-2; the D is unclear. CDR1 and CDR2 (germline): SQVTM, ANQGSEA. V was clipped by 7 bases and J by 4 bases, with 13 bases between them. This CDR3 has 12 amino acids. The CDR3 DNA reads TGCAGCGCCCAGAGATCCCCCTATGGCTACACCTTC. Translating it yields CSAQRSPYGYTF.

This clonotype was observed a handful of times. This chain joins TRBV5-1 and TRBJ1-2; 9 bases fit TRBD1. The CDR3 is 15 residues long. The J segment lost 8 bases and the V segment lost 4 bases, leaving 12 bases of the junction unmatched. From germline, CDR1 is SGHRS and CDR2 YFSETQ. CDR3 sequence (DNA): TGCGCCAGCAGCCCGTCCCGGGACAGGGCCGACGGCTACACCTTC. This gives the protein CASSPSRDRADGYTF.

This clonotype was counted between two and nine times. The chain links TRBV28 to TRBJ2-3, with D possibly being TRBD2 (6 bases). Looked up from germline, CDR1 is MDHEN and CDR2 is SYDVKM. This CDR3 has 15 residues. V dropped 7 bases and J dropped 1 base, with 15 bases sitting between them. Here the CDR3 reads CASNPLANGTDTQYF. CDR3 nucleotide sequence: TGTGCCAGCAACCCTCTAGCGAATGGCACAGATACGCAGTATTTT.

This clonotype was counted between two and nine times. This chain uses TRBV12-3 or TRBV12-4 with TRBJ1-6; the D is unclear. The CDR3 totals 13 residues. Trimming cost V 5 bases and J 4 bases, with 6 bases left between them. Here the CDR3 DNA reads TGTGCCAGCAGTCGACGGTATAATTCACCCCTCCACTTT. Encoded protein: CASSRRYNSPLHF.

This clonotype appeared a few times. The rearrangement uses TRBV4-1 and TRBJ2-5; 9 positions match TRBD2. CDR1 and CDR2 (germline): MGHRA, YSYEKL. CDR3 length equals 17 residues. The V segment lost 1 base and the J segment 5 bases; nucleotides outside the gene matches: 11. The CDR3 DNA reads as TGCGCCAGCAGCCAAGGAAGCGGGGGGAACCCCAGGGAGACCCAGTACTTC. Its translation: CASSQGSGGNPRETQYF.

This rearrangement joins TRBV4-1 to TRBJ1-2; D might be TRBD1 (6 bases). Germline V gene lookup returns CDR1 MGHRA and CDR2 YSYEKL. Trimming took 8 bases from V and 6 from J, leaving 22 bases between them. This CDR3 has 15 residues. This CDR3 reads CASGGGLLRDDGYTF. CDR3 nucleotides: TGCGCCAGCGGAGGGGGACTTCTCCGCGATGATGGCTACACCTTC.